Below are 22 T cell receptor beta chains sequenced from a single sample in a study of T cell responses to AZD1222 COVID-19 vaccine. Assay: immunoSEQ multiplex PCR; the TCRdb copy retains only in-frame clones and omits some. The sample gives hundreds of thousands of clones, about 93% of which show up once; approximately 1% is in the top ten. This specimen was peripheral blood, taken on day 0 of MenACWY control vaccination. Every receptor here comes from an adult in good health.

The CDR3 sequence: CASSLGTGNTEAFF. The CDR3 DNA follows: TGTGCCAGCAGCTTAGGGACGGGGAACACTGAAGCTTTCTTT. V usage is TRBV5-6 and J usage is TRBJ1-1, with D tentatively TRBD1 (5 bases). The CDR3 length is 14 residues. V was clipped by 2 bases and J by 1 base, with 9 bases between them. CDR1 and CDR2 from the germline V gene are SGHDT and YYEEEE.

The chain recombines TRBV2 with TRBJ1-1; 9 nucleotides align to TRBD1. The CDR3 runs to 15 residues. The V and J ends lost 6 bases and 0 bases, in that order; junction bases with no gene match: 5. Germline-derived CDR1 and CDR2 are SNHLY and FYNNEI. CDR3 in amino acids: CASRRQGGVNTEAFF. The CDR3 DNA follows: TGTGCCAGCAGGAGACAGGGGGGTGTGAACACTGAAGCTTTCTTT.

This clone appeared once. This chain joins TRBV2 and TRBJ2-3; maybe TRBD2 (6 bases). Germline CDR1 and CDR2: SNHLY and FYNNEI. The germline V and J ends were trimmed by 6 bases and 2 bases, with 12 bases remaining between them. This CDR3 is 14 amino acids long. This chain's CDR3 is CASRAGTHTDTQYF. Written as DNA, the CDR3 is TGTGCCAGCAGGGCCGGGACTCACACAGATACGCAGTATTTT.

The chain links TRBV7-2 to TRBJ2-7; D is unresolved. The V and J ends lost 1 base and 3 bases respectively, with 7 bases between them. This CDR3 spans 13 amino acids. Germline loops: CDR1 SGHTA, CDR2 FQGNSA. CDR3 in amino acids: CASSLGPYYEQYF. The CDR3 region has the DNA TGTGCCAGCAGCTTAGGGCCGTACTACGAGCAGTACTTC.

V gene TRBV7-3 combines with J gene TRBJ1-6; a weak D match, TRBD1 (5 bases). The CDR3 runs 14 residues. Germline-derived CDR1 and CDR2 are SGHTA and FQGTGA. V was trimmed by 5 bases and J by 7 bases, leaving 12 bases between them. CDR3 loop: CASSRDFQNSPLHF. The CDR3 coding sequence is TGTGCCAGCAGCCGGGACTTTCAAAATTCACCCCTCCACTTT.

The V gene is TRBV5-6, the J gene TRBJ1-2, with 7 bases matching TRBD1. J lost 8 bases, V lost 0 bases, and 4 bases had no gene match. This CDR3 spans 13 amino acids. CDR1 is SGHDT and CDR2 is YYEEEE in the germline V gene. The CDR3 DNA follows: TGTGCCAGCAGCTTGGACAGGGGAAGAGGCTACACCTTC. It is translated as CASSLDRGRGYTF.

The chain uses TRBV6-1 and TRBJ1-2, with a tentative D call TRBD1 (5 bases). CDR1 is MNHNS, CDR2 SASEGT, per germline. The CDR3 runs 15 residues. Trimming removed 2 bases from V and 6 bases from J, with 16 bases in between. The chain's CDR3 is CASSESRPRDHGYTF. The CDR3 DNA reads TGTGCCAGCAGTGAATCGAGGCCCAGGGATCATGGCTACACCTTC.

The V gene is TRBV11-2, the J gene TRBJ2-1; weak D call: TRBD1 (6 bases). The germline gives CDR1 SGHAT, CDR2 FQNNGV. V was shortened by 5 bases and J by 8 bases, with 16 bases between the two germline ends. The CDR3 covers 14 residues. The DNA for the CDR3 is TGTGCCAGCAGCCCCGACAGGTTATTCGATGAGCAGTTCTTC. This translates into CASSPDRLFDEQFF.

V gene TRBV9 combines with J gene TRBJ1-6, with TRBD1 identical over 7 bases. V dropped 4 bases and J dropped 5; count of bases not matched to a gene: 3. The CDR3 spans 14 residues. Germline CDR1 is SGDLS and CDR2 is YYNGEE. This CDR3 is CASSLTGHNSPLHF. The DNA for the CDR3 is TGTGCCAGCAGCCTGACAGGGCATAATTCACCCCTCCACTTT.

This clone appeared a single time. The chain employs TRBV5-1 and TRBJ1-4; TRBD1 might be the D (6 bases). CDR1 is SGHRS, CDR2 YFSETQ, per germline. The CDR3 consists of 13 residues. Trimming pared 3 bases from V and 6 bases from J, leaving 9 bases between. The CDR3 DNA sequence: TGCGCCAGCAGCTGGGGGGGCTATGAAAAACTGTTTTTT. Its translation is CASSWGGYEKLFF.

The rearrangement joins TRBV6-1 to TRBJ1-2; 9 bases are shared with TRBD1. The germline CDR1 and CDR2 sequences are MNHNS and SASEGT. The CDR3 runs to 15 residues. Germline trimming cut 2 bases from V and 1 base from J; bases unmatched to any gene: 2. CDR3 DNA: TGTGCCAGCAGTGAACTGACAGGGGGTAACTATGGCTACACCTTC. This gives the protein CASSELTGGNYGYTF.

CDR3 region: CASSVTGNSWIQYF. DNA of the CDR3: TGTGCCAGCAGCGTAACGGGGAATAGTTGGATTCAGTACTTC. This sequence joins TRBV9 and TRBJ2-4; perhaps TRBD2 as D (5 bases). Between the trimmed V and J ends, which lost 1 base and 10 bases, there was a span of 15 bases. The CDR3 has 14 amino acids. Per germline, CDR1 SGDLS and CDR2 YYNGEE.

CDR3 protein: CASSLGSSGANVLTF. The DNA of the CDR3 is TGTGCCAGCAGCTTAGGGTCCTCTGGGGCCAACGTCCTGACTTTC. The chain couples TRBV7-2 to TRBJ2-6, with D hard to call. CDR1 is SGHTA and CDR2 is FQGNSA in the germline V gene. The CDR3 loop spans 15 amino acids. V was shortened by 1 base and J by 0 bases, with 4 bases between the two germline ends.

The table lists this clone with a count of one. The chain combines TRBV5-1 with TRBJ1-3; D is uncertain. Trimming shortened V by 0 bases and J by 2 bases, and 6 bases separated the two germline ends. CDR3 length: 14 residues. Germline V lookup: CDR1 SGHRS, CDR2 YFSETQ. The chain's CDR3 is CASSLAEAGNTIYF. The DNA of the CDR3 is TGCGCCAGCAGCTTGGCGGAGGCTGGAAACACCATATATTTT.

This sequence joins TRBV29-1 and TRBJ2-1; 16 nucleotides agree with TRBD2. CDR3 size: 17 residues. Per germline, CDR1 SQVTM and CDR2 ANQGSEA. The V gene end was trimmed by 5 bases and the J gene end by 8 bases; junction bases not matched to a gene: 12. CDR3 sequence reads: CSVRLTGLAGGPYEQFF. CDR3 nucleotide sequence: TGCAGCGTTCGACTCACGGGACTAGCGGGGGGGCCCTATGAGCAGTTCTTC.

The V gene is TRBV19, the J gene TRBJ1-5; a possible D gene is TRBD1 (5 bases). V was trimmed by 3 bases and J by 4 bases, leaving 13 bases between them. The length of the CDR3 is 15 residues. CDR1 is LNHDA, CDR2 SQIVND, per germline (reference sequence). The CDR3 region is CASSISGGANQPQHF. For the CDR3, the DNA is TGTGCCAGTAGTATCTCTGGAGGGGCTAATCAGCCCCAGCATTTT.

The V gene is TRBV29-1, the J gene TRBJ1-1; no clear D gene. CDR1 is SQVTM, CDR2 ANQGSEA, per germline. With 1 base removed from V and 2 bases from J, the gap between germline ends came to 5 bases. The CDR3 loop spans 12 amino acids. CDR3 sequence (DNA): TGCAGCGTTGAAGGGGGAAACACTGAAGCTTTCTTT. This codes for CSVEGGNTEAFF.

This chain joins TRBV30 and TRBJ2-3, with TRBD1 matching 7 bases. J gave up 1 base and V 3 bases, and 10 bases lay outside the gene matches. The CDR3 extends over 16 amino acids. Germline-derived CDR1 and CDR2 are GTSNPN and SVGIG (reference sequence). The CDR3 region is CAWSLPRGQGTDTQYF. As DNA, the CDR3 is TGTGCCTGGAGCCTACCGAGAGGACAGGGCACAGATACGCAGTATTTT. The complete variable domain, with remaining parts taken from reference TRBV30 and TRBJ2-3, reads SQTIHQWPATLVQPVGSPLSLECTVEGTSNPNLYWYRQAAGRGLQLLFYSVGIGQISSEVPQNLSASRPQDRQFILSSKKLLLSDSGFYLCAWSLPRGQGTDTQYFGPGTRLTVL.

In the case of this clone: At one end, the junction sequence differs from germline, possibly due to a read error. The chain has TRBV3-1 (or the pseudogene TRBV3-2) and TRBJ1-2; 9 bases line up with TRBD1. The germline V gene encodes CDR1 LGHDT and CDR2 YNNKEL (reference sequence). CDR3 length: 15 residues. Written as DNA, the CDR3 is TGTGCCAGCACCCAACGTCTGGGACAGGGAATAAGCTACACCTTC. Translated: CASTQRLGQGISYTF.

The chain combines TRBV23-1 with TRBJ1-6; D not certain. TRBV23-1 is known as an ORF, though its function is uncertain. Trimming cost V 0 bases and J 10 bases, with 4 bases left between them. This CDR3 contains 12 residues. DNA of the CDR3: TGCGCCAGCAGTCAATCTGCATCACCCCTCCACTTT. Its translation is CASSQSASPLHF.

The chain recombines TRBV19 with TRBJ1-1; D is possibly TRBD1 (5 bases). This CDR3 spans 14 amino acids. With 6 bases removed from V and 0 bases from J, the gap between germline ends came to 11 bases. Germline CDR1 is LNHDA and CDR2 is SQIVND (reference sequence). CDR3: CASREGRLNTEAFF. In DNA, the CDR3 is TGTGCCAGTAGGGAGGGACGGCTGAACACTGAAGCTTTCTTT.

The V gene is TRBV10-3, the J gene TRBJ2-3; TRBD2 aligns across 7 bases. V shed 6 bases and J 2 bases; nucleotides not matched to a gene: 17. The CDR3 is made up of 18 amino acids. The V gene's germline CDR1 is ENHRY and CDR2 SYGVKD. The CDR3 nucleotides are TGTGCCATCAGCACCCCGGGAGGTGGGGGGGGGATCACAGATACGCAGTATTTT. The encoded protein is CAISTPGGGGGITDTQYF.